The sequence of this T cell receptor beta chain was determined in a study of blood T cell repertoires in COVID-19. Study summary: The United States, Italy and Spain supplied acute and convalescent COVID-19 samples. Sample material is recorded as cDNA or gDNA derived from T cells, B-cell-depleted T cells, or PBMCs.

After removal of 6 bases from V and 2 bases from J, the junction contained 10 bases not matched to a gene. CDR1 and CDR2 (germline): SNHLY, FYNNEI. The CDR3 contains 16 residues. Authors' analysis steps: It was from reference gene primer amplification that nucleated cell counts were estimated. TCRdb's copy holds only in-frame clones and misses some; the assay was immunoSEQ multiplex PCR. V, J and clone size are those of that table, while D and trimming were read from the DNA. The table lists approximately 260,000 clones, approximately 85% of them singletons. This chain links TRBV2 with TRBJ1-3, with 7 bases lining up with TRBD1. Sequenced material: peripheral blood. This TCR derives from a woman in her 70s with acute or convalescent COVID-19. Here the CDR3 reads CASRATGVPTGNTIYF. CDR3 DNA sequence: TGTGCCAGCAGAGCTACAGGGGTCCCAACTGGAAACACCATATATTTT. Supplemented by reference TRBV2 and TRBJ1-3, the full variable domain reads EPEVTQTPSHQVTQMGQEVILRCVPISNHLYFYWYRQILGQKVEFLVSFYNNEISEKSEIFDDQFSVERPDGSNFTLKIRSTKLEDSAMYFCASRATGVPTGNTIYFGEGSWLTVV.